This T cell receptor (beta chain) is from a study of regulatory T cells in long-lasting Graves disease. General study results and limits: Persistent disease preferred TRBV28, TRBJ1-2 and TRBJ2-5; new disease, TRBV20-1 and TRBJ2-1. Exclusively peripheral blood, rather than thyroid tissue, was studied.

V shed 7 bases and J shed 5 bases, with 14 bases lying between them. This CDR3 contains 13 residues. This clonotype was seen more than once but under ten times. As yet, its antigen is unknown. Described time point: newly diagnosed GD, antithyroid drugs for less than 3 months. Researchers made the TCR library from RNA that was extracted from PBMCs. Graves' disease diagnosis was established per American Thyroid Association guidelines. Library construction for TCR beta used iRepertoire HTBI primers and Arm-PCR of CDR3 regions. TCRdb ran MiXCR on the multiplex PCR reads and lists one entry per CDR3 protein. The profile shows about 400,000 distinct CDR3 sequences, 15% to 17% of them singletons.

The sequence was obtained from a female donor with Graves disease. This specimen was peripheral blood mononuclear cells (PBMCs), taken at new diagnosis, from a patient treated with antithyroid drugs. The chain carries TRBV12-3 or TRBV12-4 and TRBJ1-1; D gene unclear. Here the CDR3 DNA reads TGTGCCAGCACCTTTCTCTTGGGGACTGAAGCTTTCTTT. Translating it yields CASTFLLGTEAFF.